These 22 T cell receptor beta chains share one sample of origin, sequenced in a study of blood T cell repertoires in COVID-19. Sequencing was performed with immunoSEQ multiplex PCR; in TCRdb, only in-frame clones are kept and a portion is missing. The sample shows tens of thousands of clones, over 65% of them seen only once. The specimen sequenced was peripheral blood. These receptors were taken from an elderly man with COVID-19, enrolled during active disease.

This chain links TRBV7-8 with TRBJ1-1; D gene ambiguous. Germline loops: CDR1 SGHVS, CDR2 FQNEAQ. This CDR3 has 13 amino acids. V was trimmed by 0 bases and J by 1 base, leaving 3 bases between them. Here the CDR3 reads CASSLARNTEAFF. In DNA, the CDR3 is TGTGCCAGCAGCTTAGCTAGGAACACTGAAGCTTTCTTT.

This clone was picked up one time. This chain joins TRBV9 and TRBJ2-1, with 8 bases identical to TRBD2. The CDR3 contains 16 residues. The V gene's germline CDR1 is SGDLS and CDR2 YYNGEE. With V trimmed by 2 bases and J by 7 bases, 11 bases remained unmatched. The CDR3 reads CASSVTGTRAGNEQFF. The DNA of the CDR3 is TGTGCCAGCAGCGTCACCGGGACTAGAGCGGGGAATGAGCAGTTCTTC. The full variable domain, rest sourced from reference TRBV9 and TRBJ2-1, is DSGVTQTPKHLITATGQRVTLRCSPRSGDLSVYWYQQSLDQGLQFLIQYYNGEERAKGNILERFSAQQFPDLHSELNLSSLELGDSALYFCASSVTGTRAGNEQFFGPGTRLTVL.

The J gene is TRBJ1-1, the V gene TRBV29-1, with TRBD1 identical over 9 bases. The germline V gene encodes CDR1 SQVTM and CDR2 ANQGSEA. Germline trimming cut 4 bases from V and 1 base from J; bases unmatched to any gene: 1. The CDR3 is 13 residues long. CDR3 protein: CSVATGGNTEAFF. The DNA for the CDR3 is TGCAGCGTTGCGACAGGGGGGAACACTGAAGCTTTCTTT.

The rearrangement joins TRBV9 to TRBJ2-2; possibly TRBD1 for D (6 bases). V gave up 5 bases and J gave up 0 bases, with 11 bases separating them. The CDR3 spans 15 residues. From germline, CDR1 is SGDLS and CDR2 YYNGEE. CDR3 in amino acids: CASRAGAANTGELFF. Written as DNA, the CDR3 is TGTGCCAGCAGAGCAGGGGCAGCGAACACCGGGGAGCTGTTTTTT.

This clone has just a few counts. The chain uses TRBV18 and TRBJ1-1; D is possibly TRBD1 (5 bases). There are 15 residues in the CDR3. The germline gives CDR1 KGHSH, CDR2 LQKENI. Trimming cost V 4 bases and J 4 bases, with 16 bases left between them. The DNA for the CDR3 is TGTGCCAGCTCACGGCAGGGAGGGGAGGGCACTGAAGCTTTCTTT. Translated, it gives CASSRQGGEGTEAFF.

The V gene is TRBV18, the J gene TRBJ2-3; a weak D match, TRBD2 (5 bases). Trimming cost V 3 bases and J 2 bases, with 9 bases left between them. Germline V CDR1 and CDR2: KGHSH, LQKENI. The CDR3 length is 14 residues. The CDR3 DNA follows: TGTGCCAGCTCACCGATTAGCGCCACAGATACGCAGTATTTT. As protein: CASSPISATDTQYF.

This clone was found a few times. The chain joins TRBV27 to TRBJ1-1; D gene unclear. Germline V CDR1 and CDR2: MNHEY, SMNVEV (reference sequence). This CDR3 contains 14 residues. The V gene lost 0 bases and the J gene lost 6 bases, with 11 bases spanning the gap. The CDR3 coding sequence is TGTGCCAGCAGTTTATCCGCTCTGGAGGCTGAAGCTTTCTTT. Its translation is CASSLSALEAEAFF.

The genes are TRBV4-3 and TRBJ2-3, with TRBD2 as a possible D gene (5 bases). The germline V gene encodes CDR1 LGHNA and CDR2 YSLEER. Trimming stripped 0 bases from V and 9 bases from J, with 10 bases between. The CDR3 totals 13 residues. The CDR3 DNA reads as TGCGCCAGCAGCCAAGATCAGCGGAAAACGCAGTATTTT. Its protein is CASSQDQRKTQYF.

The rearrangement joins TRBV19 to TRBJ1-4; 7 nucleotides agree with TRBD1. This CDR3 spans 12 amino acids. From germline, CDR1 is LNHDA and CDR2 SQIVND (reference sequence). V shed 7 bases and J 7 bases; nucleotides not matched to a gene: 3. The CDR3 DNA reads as TGTGCCAGTAACCCAGGGGGTGAAAAACTGTTTTTT. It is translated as CASNPGGEKLFF.

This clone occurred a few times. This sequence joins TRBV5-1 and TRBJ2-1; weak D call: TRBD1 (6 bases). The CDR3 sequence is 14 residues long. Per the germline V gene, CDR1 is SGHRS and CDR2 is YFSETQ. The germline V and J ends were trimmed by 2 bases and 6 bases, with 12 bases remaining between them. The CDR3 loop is CASSFRAGVNEQFF. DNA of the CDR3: TGCGCCAGCAGCTTCAGGGCAGGGGTCAATGAGCAGTTCTTC.

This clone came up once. CDR3 DNA: TGTGCCACCTTTTTGGCGGGGAACACTGAAGCTTTCTTT. This sequence encodes CATFLAGNTEAFF. V is TRBV19 and J is TRBJ1-1; D gene uncertain. This CDR3 is built from 13 residues. Germline-derived CDR1 and CDR2 are LNHDA and SQIVND (reference sequence). V was shortened by 10 bases and J by 1 base, with 13 bases between the two germline ends.

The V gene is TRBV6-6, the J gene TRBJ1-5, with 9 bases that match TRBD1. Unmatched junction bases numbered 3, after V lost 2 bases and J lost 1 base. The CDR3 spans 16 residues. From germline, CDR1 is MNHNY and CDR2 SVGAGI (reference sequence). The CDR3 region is CASSYMTGGSNQPQHF. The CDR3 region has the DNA TGTGCCAGCAGTTACATGACAGGGGGAAGCAATCAGCCCCAGCATTTT.

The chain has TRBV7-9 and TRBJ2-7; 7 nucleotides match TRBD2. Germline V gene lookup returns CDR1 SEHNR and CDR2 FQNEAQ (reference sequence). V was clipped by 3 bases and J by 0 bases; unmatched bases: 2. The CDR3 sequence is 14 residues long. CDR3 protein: CASSFGGGSYEQYF. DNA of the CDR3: TGTGCCAGCAGCTTTGGCGGGGGCTCCTACGAGCAGTACTTC.

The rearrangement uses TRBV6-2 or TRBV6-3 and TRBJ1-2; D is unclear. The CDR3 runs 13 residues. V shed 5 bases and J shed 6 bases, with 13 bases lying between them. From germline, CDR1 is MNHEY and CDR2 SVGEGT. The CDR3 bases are TGTGCCAGCAGTACTCCCATGAATAATGGCTACACCTTC. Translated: CASSTPMNNGYTF.

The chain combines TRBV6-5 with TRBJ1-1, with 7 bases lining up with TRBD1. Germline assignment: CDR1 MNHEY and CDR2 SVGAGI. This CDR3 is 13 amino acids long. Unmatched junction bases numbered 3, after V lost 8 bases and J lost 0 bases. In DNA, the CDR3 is TGTGCCAGCTCGACAGGGATGAACACTGAAGCTTTCTTT. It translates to CASSTGMNTEAFF.

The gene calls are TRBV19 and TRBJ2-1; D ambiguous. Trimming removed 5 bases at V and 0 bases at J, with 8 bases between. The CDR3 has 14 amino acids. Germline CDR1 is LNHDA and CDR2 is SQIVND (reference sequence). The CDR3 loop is CASSQVSSYNEQFF. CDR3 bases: TGTGCCAGTAGTCAGGTCAGCTCCTACAATGAGCAGTTCTTC.

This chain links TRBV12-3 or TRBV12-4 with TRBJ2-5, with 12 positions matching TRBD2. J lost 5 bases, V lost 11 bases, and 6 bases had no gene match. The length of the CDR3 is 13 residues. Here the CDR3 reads CAVASGRVETQYF. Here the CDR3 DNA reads TGTGCCGTAGCTAGCGGGAGGGTGGAGACCCAGTACTTC.

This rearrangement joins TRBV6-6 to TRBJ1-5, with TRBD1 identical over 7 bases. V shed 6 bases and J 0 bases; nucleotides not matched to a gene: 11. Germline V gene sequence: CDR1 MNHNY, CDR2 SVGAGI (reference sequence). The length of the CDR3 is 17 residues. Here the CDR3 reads CASRRRTGSYSNQPQHF. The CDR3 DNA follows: TGTGCCAGCAGGCGAAGGACAGGATCCTATAGCAATCAGCCCCAGCATTTT.

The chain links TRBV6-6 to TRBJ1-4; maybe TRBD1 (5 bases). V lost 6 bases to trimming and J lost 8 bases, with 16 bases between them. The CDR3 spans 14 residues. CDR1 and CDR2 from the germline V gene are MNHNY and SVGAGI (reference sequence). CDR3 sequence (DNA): TGTGCCAGCAGGGAACAGCCGGGGGGAGAAAAACTGTTTTTT. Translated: CASREQPGGEKLFF.

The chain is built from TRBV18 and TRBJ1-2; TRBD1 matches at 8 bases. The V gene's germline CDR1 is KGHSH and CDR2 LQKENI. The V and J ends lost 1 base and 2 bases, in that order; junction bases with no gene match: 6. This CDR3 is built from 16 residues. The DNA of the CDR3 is TGTGCCAGCTCACCACGGACAGGGAGGGAGAACTATGGCTACACCTTC. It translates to CASSPRTGRENYGYTF.

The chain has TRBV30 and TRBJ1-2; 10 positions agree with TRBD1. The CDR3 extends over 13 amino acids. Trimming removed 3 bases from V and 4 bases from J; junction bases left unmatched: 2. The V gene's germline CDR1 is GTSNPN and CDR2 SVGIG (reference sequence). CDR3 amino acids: CAWRGQGSYGYTF. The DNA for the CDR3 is TGTGCCTGGAGGGGACAGGGGAGCTATGGCTACACCTTC.

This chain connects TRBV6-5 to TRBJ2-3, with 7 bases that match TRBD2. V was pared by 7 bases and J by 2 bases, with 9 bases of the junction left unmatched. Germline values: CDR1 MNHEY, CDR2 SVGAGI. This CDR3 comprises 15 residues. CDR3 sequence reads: CASTGSGVLTDTQYF. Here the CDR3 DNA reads TGTGCCAGCACTGGAAGCGGGGTCCTCACAGATACGCAGTATTTT.